This T cell receptor beta chain was identified during a study of beta chain features in type 1 diabetes. Every isolated RNA sample was fully reverse transcribed, so sequencing captured expressed TCRB transcripts. This table comes from immunoSEQ multiplex PCR, and its TCRdb copy is limited to in-frame clones, with some not included. The profile shows about 900,000 clones, roughly 15% of them singletons. This CDR3 contains 17 residues. V lost 2 bases and J lost 2, with 18 bases in between. CDR1 and CDR2 from the germline V gene are SGHTA and FQGNSA. The TCR comes from a woman aged 18-29 years in good health. V is TRBV7-2 and J is TRBJ1-2; D is ambiguous. The sample consisted of naive CD4+ T cells from blood. CDR3 residues: CASSLIHGRTANYGYTF. CDR3 nucleotides: TGTGCCAGCAGCTTAATCCACGGCAGAACGGCCAACTATGGCTACACCTTC.